This T cell receptor (beta chain) was identified in a study of T cells after yellow fever vaccination. CDR1 and CDR2 (germline): SGHVS, FQNEAQ. Trimming took off 4 bases at V and 5 bases at J, with 11 bases between the two ends. The CDR3 spans 13 residues. This clonotype was seen repeatedly, ten times or more. TCRdb recomputed calls from the 5' RACE reads with MiXCR, one row per CDR3 protein. The sample contains some 400,000 distinct CDR3 sequences, roughly a sixth of which appear only once. This sequence joins TRBV7-8 and TRBJ1-2; D possibly corresponds to TRBD1 (6 bases). The sequenced sample was PBMCs, obtained before the yellow fever booster vaccination. This TCR came from a man aged 18 to 30 who received the YFV17D yellow fever vaccine. CDR3 nucleotide sequence: TGTGCCAGCAGCTCGACAGGAGCGTATGGCTACACCTTC. Protein product: CASSSTGAYGYTF.